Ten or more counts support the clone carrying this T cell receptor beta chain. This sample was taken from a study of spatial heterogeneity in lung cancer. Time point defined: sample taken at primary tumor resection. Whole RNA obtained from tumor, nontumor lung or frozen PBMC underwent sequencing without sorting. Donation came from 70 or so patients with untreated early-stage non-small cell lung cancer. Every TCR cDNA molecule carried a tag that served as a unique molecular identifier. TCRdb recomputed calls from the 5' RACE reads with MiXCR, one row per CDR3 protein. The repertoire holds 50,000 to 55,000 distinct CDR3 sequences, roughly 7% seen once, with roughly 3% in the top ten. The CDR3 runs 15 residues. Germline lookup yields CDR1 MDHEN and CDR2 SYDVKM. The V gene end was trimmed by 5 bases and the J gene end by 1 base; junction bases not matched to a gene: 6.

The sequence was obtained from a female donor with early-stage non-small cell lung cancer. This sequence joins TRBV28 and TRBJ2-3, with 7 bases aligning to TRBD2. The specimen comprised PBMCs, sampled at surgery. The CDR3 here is CASSIRLAGTDTQYF. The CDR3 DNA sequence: TGTGCCAGCAGTATACGACTAGCTGGCACAGATACGCAGTATTTT. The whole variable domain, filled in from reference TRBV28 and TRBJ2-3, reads DVKVTQSSRYLVKRTGEKVFLECVQDMDHENMFWYRQDPGLGLRLIYFSYDVKMKEKGDIPEGYSVSREKKERFSLILESASTNQTSMYLCASSIRLAGTDTQYFGPGTRLTVL.